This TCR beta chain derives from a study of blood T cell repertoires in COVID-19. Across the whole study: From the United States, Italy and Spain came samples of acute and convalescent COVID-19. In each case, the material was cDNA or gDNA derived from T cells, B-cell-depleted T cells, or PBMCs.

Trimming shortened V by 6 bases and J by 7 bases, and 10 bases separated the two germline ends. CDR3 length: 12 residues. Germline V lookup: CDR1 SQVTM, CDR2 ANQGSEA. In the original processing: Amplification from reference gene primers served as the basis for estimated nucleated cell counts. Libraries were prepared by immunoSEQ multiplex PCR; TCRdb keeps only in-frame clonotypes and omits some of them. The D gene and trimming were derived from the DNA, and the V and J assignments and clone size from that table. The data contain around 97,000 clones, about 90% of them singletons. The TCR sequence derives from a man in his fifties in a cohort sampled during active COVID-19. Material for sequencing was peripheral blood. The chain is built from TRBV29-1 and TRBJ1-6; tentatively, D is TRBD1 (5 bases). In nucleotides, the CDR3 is TGCAGCGTAAGGACACAGAATTCACCCCTCCACTTT. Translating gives CSVRTQNSPLHF.